This T cell receptor (beta chain) derives from a study of OX40 agonist ivuxolimab in advanced cancers. Study in general: Three individuals attained partial responses, comprising one hepatocellular carcinoma case and two cutaneous melanoma cases.

Trimming took off 8 bases at V and 3 bases at J, with 11 bases between the two ends. This CDR3 is 12 amino acids long. CDR1 and CDR2 (germline): SGHAT, FQDESV (reference sequence). This table comes from immunoSEQ multiplex PCR, and its TCRdb copy is limited to in-frame clones, with some not included. The sample lists some 7,000 clones, 75% to 90% occurring once. Study outcomes and limitations: Both blood CD4+ and CD8+ T cells showed clonal growth by week 6 at 0.1 to 3.0 mg/kg.

Concerning this clone itself: Its antigen is still unknown.

The rearrangement links TRBV11-1 to TRBJ2-7, with TRBD1 as a possible D gene (6 bases). The sample here was CD4+ or CD8+ T cells sorted from blood, taken in a trial of the OX40 agonist ivuxolimab. This clonotype was sampled from an adult with an advanced solid tumor such as melanoma, head and neck, liver or kidney cancer. Here the CDR3 DNA reads TGTGCCAGCGGAGTAGGGGGCTACGAGCAGTACTTC. It yields the protein CASGVGGYEQYF.